The rows below give T cell receptor beta chains drawn from one sample of a study of CD8 T cells in ankylosing spondylitis. TCRdb recomputed calls from the 5' RACE reads with MiXCR, one row per CDR3 protein. The profile covers under 850,000 distinct CDR3 sequences, with around 20% appearing a single time and around a fifth taken by the ten largest. The source material was blood, either unsorted or a sorted T cell fraction (not recorded which). These receptors were collected from a male donor with ankylosing spondylitis. Each CDR3 is given with its conserved first and last residue. D genes are given only for firm matches. A row's size may be missing; if present it is once, few, many or a size class.

TRBV20-1	NA	TRBJ2-5	few	TGCAGTGCGGCCCCATTAGAGACCCAGTACTTC	CSAAPLETQYF
TRBV5-5	TRBD1	TRBJ1-5	NA	TGTGCCAGCAGCTTGGACAGGGGGCTAATACAGCCCCAGCATTTT	CASSLDRGLIQPQHF
TRBV20-1	NA	TRBJ2-1	few	TGCAGTGCTCTGGTCCCCACGCGGGCGGCCTACAATGAGCAGTTCTTC	CSALVPTRAAYNEQFF
TRBV4-1	NA	TRBJ1-6	NA	TGCGCCAGCAGCCAAGTACGGGACATGGCCCTCCACTTT	CASSQVRDMALHF
TRBV24-1	NA	TRBJ1-2	few	TGTGCCACCAGTGAGCCAGGCAACTATGGCTACACCTTC	CATSEPGNYGYTF
TRBV18	NA	TRBJ2-7	few	TGTGCCAGCTCTCTCGAACCTCAAAGCTCCTACGAGCAGTACTTC	CASSLEPQSSYEQYF
TRBV5-6	TRBD1	TRBJ2-3	NA	TGTGCCAGCAGCCGTGACAGGGGACGAGGAGCAGATACGCAGTATTTT	CASSRDRGRGADTQYF
TRBV12-3/TRBV12-4	NA	TRBJ2-3	many	TGTGCCAGCACCGCCGGAGAAGGGTATGGTACGCAGTATTTT	CASTAGEGYGTQYF
TRBV18	TRBD2	TRBJ2-7	NA	TGTGCCAGCTCACCGACTAGCTCGGGTGAGCAGTACTTC	CASSPTSSGEQYF
TRBV18	NA	TRBJ1-1	NA	TGTGCCAGCTCACCACCGTTAGATAACACTGAAGCTTTCTTT	CASSPPLDNTEAFF
TRBV7-6	NA	TRBJ2-7	NA	TGTGCCAGCAGCTTAGGGCCTTCGGACGAGCAGTACTTC	CASSLGPSDEQYF
TRBV6-1	TRBD2	TRBJ2-2	NA	TGTGCCAGCAGCGCATTCGAGACTAGCTACACCGGGGAGCTGTTTTTT	CASSAFETSYTGELFF
TRBV11-2	NA	TRBJ2-5	few	TGTGCCAGCAGCTTGTGGAGAACTTCGAAGGAGACCCAGTACTTC	CASSLWRTSKETQYF
TRBV12-3/TRBV12-4	TRBD1	TRBJ1-2	few	TGTGCCAGCAGTGCAAGAACCAGGGGGAACTATGGCTACACCTTC	CASSARTRGNYGYTF
TRBV5-1	TRBD2	TRBJ2-3	NA	TGCGCCAGCAGCTTGGCCCTAGCGGGGGTCACAGATACGCGGTATTTT	CASSLALAGVTDTRYF
TRBV12-3/TRBV12-4	NA	TRBJ2-7	many	TGTGCCAGCAGTCTTGGGGGCGGTGGTGAGCAGTACTTC	CASSLGGGGEQYF
TRBV10-3	NA	TRBJ1-3	NA	TGTGCCATCAGCCCCGGGATCTCTGGAAACACCATATATTTT	CAISPGISGNTIYF
TRBV15	NA	TRBJ1-1	few	TGTGCCACCAGCCATCGGTGGGACACTGAAGCTTTCTTT	CATSHRWDTEAFF
TRBV5-4	NA	TRBJ1-2	NA	TGTGCCAGCAGCGGTACGGGACACCGCTATGGCTACACCTTC	CASSGTGHRYGYTF
TRBV5-1	NA	TRBJ1-1	NA	TGCGCCAGCAGCTTGCCCCCGGGGGCGAACACTGAAGCTTTCTTT	CASSLPPGANTEAFF
TRBV19	NA	TRBJ1-1	NA	TGTGCCAGTACAGAACGGACGAACACTGAAGCTTTCTTT	CASTERTNTEAFF
TRBV30	NA	TRBJ1-2	NA	TGTGCCTGGAGTATCCCGGGCAGCTATGGCTACACCTTC	CAWSIPGSYGYTF
TRBV18	NA	TRBJ2-3	NA	TGTGCCAGCTCACCACGCGGTTACCTACCCCCTAGCACAGATACGCAGTATTTT	CASSPRGYLPPSTDTQYF
TRBV29-1	NA	TRBJ2-2	few	TGCAGCGCTCTCGACAGCTCGGGCACCGGGGAGCTGTTTTTT	CSALDSSGTGELFF
TRBV6-1	TRBD1	TRBJ2-1	NA	TGTGCCAGCTCCAGGGGGACAGTAAAGAGCAATGAGCAGTTCTTC	CASSRGTVKSNEQFF
TRBV7-9	TRBD1	TRBJ2-7	many	TGTGCCAGCAGCTTTGGGACAGGGCAAGTTTACGAGCAGTACTTC	CASSFGTGQVYEQYF
TRBV29-1	TRBD1	TRBJ1-1	NA	TGCAGCGTTGAGTCGCAGGGGGCGCGAGGTACTGAAGCTTTCTTT	CSVESQGARGTEAFF
TRBV6-1	NA	TRBJ2-2	few	TGTGCCAGCAGAGATGGGGGGCATGGCGGGGAGCTGTTTTTT	CASRDGGHGGELFF
TRBV20-1	TRBD2	TRBJ2-7	NA	TGCAGTGCCCTCGAGGGCGGGGGGGACTACGAGCAGTACTTC	CSALEGGGDYEQYF
TRBV7-2	NA	TRBJ2-7	NA	TGTGCCAGCAGCTCCACCCATGGACTCCTCGAGCAGTACTTC	CASSSTHGLLEQYF
TRBV29-1	NA	TRBJ2-5	few	TGCAGCGTTGAACGAAACTGGGAGTACCAAGAGACCCAGTACTTC	CSVERNWEYQETQYF
TRBV6-1	NA	TRBJ2-2	many	TGTGCCAGCAGTGATTTTAGCTCGAACACCGGGGAGCTGTTTTTT	CASSDFSSNTGELFF
TRBV5-1	NA	TRBJ2-1	NA	TGCGCCAGCAGCTTGGCCCTTCCTAGTTCAACCTCCTACAATGAGCAGTTCTTC	CASSLALPSSTSYNEQFF
TRBV12-3/TRBV12-4	NA	TRBJ2-7	few	TGTGCCAGCAGTTTATTTAACGAGCAGTACTTC	CASSLFNEQYF
TRBV12-3/TRBV12-4	NA	TRBJ1-5	few	TGTGCCAGCAGTCGGGCAGGGCTCAATCAGCCCCAGCATTTT	CASSRAGLNQPQHF
TRBV29-1	NA	TRBJ2-7	few	TGCAGCGTTGTTTTGGGGAGCTCCTACGAGCAGTACTTC	CSVVLGSSYEQYF
TRBV15	NA	TRBJ2-7	NA	TGTGCCACCAGCAGAGCGGTGGCAGCCTCCTACGAGCAGTACTTC	CATSRAVAASYEQYF
TRBV20-1	TRBD1	TRBJ2-7	NA	TGCAGTGCTAGGAGACAGGGGGGGCGGGAGCAGTACTTC	CSARRQGGREQYF
TRBV7-9	NA	TRBJ1-1	few	TGTGCCAGCAGCCGCAGGGAGGCGAACACTGAAGCTTTCTTT	CASSRREANTEAFF
TRBV20-1	NA	TRBJ1-5	few	TGCAGTGCTAGATTTCAGGACTTTAGCAATCAGCCCCAGCATTTT	CSARFQDFSNQPQHF
TRBV24-1	NA	TRBJ2-1	NA	TGTGCCACCAGTGATTTGGGCGGGGCAAACAATGAGCAGTTCTTC	CATSDLGGANNEQFF
TRBV25-1	NA	TRBJ1-2	NA	TGTGCCAGCAGTGATCCAGGGAATGTAGGCGGCTACACCTTC	CASSDPGNVGGYTF
TRBV6-1	TRBD2	TRBJ2-1	NA	TGTGCCAGCAGTCGGACTAGCGCCTCCTACAATGAGCAGTTCTTC	CASSRTSASYNEQFF
TRBV12-3/TRBV12-4	NA	TRBJ1-5	once	TGTGCCAGCAGTCCCTCCCAGGGGATTAGTCAGCCCCAGCATTTT	CASSPSQGISQPQHF
TRBV7-2	TRBD1	TRBJ1-3	many	TGTGCCAGCAACCCCGGGACAGCTGGAAACACCATATATTTT	CASNPGTAGNTIYF
TRBV5-1	NA	TRBJ2-1	NA	TGCGCCAGCAGCTCCGCGACACCCAACAATGAGCAGTTCTTC	CASSSATPNNEQFF